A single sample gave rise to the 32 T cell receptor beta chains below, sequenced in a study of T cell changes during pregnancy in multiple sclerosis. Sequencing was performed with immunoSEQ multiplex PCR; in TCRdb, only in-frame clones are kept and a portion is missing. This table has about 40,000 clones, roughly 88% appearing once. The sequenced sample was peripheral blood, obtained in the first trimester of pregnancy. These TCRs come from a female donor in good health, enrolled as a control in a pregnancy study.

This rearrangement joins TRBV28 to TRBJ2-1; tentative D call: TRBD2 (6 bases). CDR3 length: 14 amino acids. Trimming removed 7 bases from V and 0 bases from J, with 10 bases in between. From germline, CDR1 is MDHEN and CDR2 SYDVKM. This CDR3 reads CASKGTSSYNEQFF. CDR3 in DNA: TGTGCCAGCAAGGGGACTTCCTCCTACAATGAGCAGTTCTTC.

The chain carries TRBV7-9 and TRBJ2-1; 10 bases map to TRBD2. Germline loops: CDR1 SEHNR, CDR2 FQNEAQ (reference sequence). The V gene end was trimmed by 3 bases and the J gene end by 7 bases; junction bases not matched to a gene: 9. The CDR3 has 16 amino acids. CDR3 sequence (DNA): TGTGCCAGCAGCTTTCAGACTAGCGGGTTCGGAAATGAGCAGTTCTTC. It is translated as CASSFQTSGFGNEQFF.

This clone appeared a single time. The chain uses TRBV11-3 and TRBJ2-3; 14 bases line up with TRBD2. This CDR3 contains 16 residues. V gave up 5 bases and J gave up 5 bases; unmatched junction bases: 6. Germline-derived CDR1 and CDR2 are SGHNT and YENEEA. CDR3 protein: CASSPRLAGGQDTQYF. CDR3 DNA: TGTGCCAGCAGCCCCCGACTAGCGGGAGGGCAAGATACGCAGTATTTT. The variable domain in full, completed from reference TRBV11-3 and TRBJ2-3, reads EAGVVQSPRYKIIEKKQPVAFWCNPISGHNTLYWYLQNLGQGPELLIRYENEEAVDDSQLPKDRFSAERLKGVDSTLKIQPAELGDSAVYLCASSPRLAGGQDTQYFGPGTRLTVL.

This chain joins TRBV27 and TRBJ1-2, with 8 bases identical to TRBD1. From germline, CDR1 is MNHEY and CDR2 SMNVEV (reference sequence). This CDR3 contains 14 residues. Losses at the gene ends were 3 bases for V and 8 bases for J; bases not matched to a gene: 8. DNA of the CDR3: TGTGCCAGCAGTTTCTCGGGACAGGCCTGGGGCTACACCTTC. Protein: CASSFSGQAWGYTF.

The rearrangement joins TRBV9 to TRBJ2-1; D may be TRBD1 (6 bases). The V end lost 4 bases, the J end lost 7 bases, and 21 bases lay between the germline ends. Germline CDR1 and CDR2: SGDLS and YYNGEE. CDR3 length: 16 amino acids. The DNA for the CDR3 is TGTGCCAGCAGCACCTCGACAGGCCTGGACGGGAATGAGCAGTTCTTC. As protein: CASSTSTGLDGNEQFF. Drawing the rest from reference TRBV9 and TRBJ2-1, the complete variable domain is DSGVTQTPKHLITATGQRVTLRCSPRSGDLSVYWYQQSLDQGLQFLIQYYNGEERAKGNILERFSAQQFPDLHSELNLSSLELGDSALYFCASSTSTGLDGNEQFFGPGTRLTVL.

The CDR3 here is CASSLEGGVTGELFF. The DNA of the CDR3 is TGCGCCAGCAGCTTGGAAGGCGGGGTAACCGGGGAGCTGTTTTTT. The chain uses TRBV5-1 and TRBJ2-2; D is possibly TRBD2 (6 bases). The CDR3 loop spans 15 amino acids. V shed 0 bases and J shed 5 bases, with 11 bases lying between them. Per germline, CDR1 SGHRS and CDR2 YFSETQ.

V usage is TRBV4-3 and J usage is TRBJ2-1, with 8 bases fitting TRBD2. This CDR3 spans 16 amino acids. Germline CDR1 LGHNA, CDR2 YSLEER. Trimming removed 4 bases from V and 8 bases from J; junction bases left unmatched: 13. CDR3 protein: CASSPSRGGYWDEQFF. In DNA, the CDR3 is TGCGCCAGCAGCCCCAGTCGGGGGGGGTACTGGGATGAGCAGTTCTTC.

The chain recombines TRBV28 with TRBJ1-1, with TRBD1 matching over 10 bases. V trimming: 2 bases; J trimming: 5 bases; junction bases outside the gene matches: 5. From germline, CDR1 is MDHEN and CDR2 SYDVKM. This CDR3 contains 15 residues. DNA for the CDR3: TGTGCCAGCAGTTTAGGGACAGGGGAGGGGACTGAAGCTTTCTTT. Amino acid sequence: CASSLGTGEGTEAFF.

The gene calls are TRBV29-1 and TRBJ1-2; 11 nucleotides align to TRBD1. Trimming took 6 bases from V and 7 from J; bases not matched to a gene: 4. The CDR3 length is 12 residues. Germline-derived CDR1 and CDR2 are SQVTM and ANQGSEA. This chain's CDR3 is CSVDRGRVGYTF. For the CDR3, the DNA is TGCAGCGTGGACAGGGGGCGCGTTGGCTACACCTTC.

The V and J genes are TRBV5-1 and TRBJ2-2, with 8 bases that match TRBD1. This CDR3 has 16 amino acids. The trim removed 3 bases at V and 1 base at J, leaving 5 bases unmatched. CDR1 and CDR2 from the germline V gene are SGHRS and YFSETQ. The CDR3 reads CASSSSGTGNTGELFF. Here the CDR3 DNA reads TGCGCCAGCAGCTCTTCCGGGACAGGGAACACCGGGGAGCTGTTTTTT.

CDR3 residues: CASNGRGGSNQPQHF. CDR3 nucleotides: TGTGCCAGTAATGGTCGGGGAGGGTCCAATCAGCCCCAGCATTTT. V and J are TRBV19 and TRBJ1-5; no clear D gene. Germline V gene sequence: CDR1 LNHDA, CDR2 SQIVND (reference sequence). V was cut by 7 bases and J by 3 bases, with 16 bases left in between. This CDR3 contains 15 residues. Supplemented by reference TRBV19 and TRBJ1-5, the full variable domain reads DGGITQSPKYLFRKEGQNVTLSCEQNLNHDAMYWYRQDPGQGLRLIYYSQIVNDFQKGDIAEGYSVSREKKESFPLTVTSAQKNPTAFYLCASNGRGGSNQPQHFGDGTRLSIL.

This CDR3 reads CASIPWQAMPSVYEQYF. The CDR3 DNA sequence: TGTGCCAGCATCCCGTGGCAGGCGATGCCATCGGTTTACGAGCAGTACTTC. The chain joins TRBV6-4 to TRBJ2-7; D is undetermined. Germline V CDR1 and CDR2: MRHNA, SNTAGT. The CDR3 length is 17 residues. Deletions cut 7 bases from V and 4 bases from J, with 26 bases between.

The CDR3 region has the DNA TGTGCCAGCAGCCACCGGACTAAGAGGAAGGAGGGGACCCAGTACTTC. This codes for CASSHRTKRKEGTQYF. This chain links TRBV7-2 with TRBJ2-5, with D tentatively TRBD2 (6 bases). V lost 5 bases to trimming and J lost 7 bases, with 23 bases between them. This CDR3 contains 16 residues. Germline V gene lookup returns CDR1 SGHTA and CDR2 FQGNSA.

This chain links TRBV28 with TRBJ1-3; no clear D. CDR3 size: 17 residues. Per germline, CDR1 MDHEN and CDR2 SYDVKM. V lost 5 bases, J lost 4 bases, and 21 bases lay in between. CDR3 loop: CASSPRTWSGRGNTIYF. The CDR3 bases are TGTGCCAGCAGTCCGCGAACCTGGTCGGGGAGAGGAAACACCATATATTTT.

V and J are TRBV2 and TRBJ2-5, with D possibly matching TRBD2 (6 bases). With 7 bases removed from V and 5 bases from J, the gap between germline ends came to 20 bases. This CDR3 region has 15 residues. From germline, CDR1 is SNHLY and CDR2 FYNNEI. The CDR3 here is CASKPGPLGGETQYF. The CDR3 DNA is TGTGCCAGCAAACCAGGGCCCCTCGGAGGGGAGACCCAGTACTTC. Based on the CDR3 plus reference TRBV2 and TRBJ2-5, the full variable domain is EPEVTQTPSHQVTQMGQEVILRCVPISNHLYFYWYRQILGQKVEFLVSFYNNEISEKSEIFDDQFSVERPDGSNFTLKIRSTKLEDSAMYFCASKPGPLGGETQYFGPGTRLLVL.

The CDR3 sequence: CASGYQGSGELFF. CDR3 DNA: TGTGCCAGCGGTTATCAGGGGTCCGGGGAGCTGTTTTTT. The rearrangement joins TRBV5-5 to TRBJ2-2; the D gene is possibly TRBD1 (6 bases). The CDR3 runs 13 residues. V lost 7 bases and J 6 bases, leaving 13 bases between the germline ends. The germline CDR1 and CDR2 sequences are SGHKS and YYEKEE (reference sequence).

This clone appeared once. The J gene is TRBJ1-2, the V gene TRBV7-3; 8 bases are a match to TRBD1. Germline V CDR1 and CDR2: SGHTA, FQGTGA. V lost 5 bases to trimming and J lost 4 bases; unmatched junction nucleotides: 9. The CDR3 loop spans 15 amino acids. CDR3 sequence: CASSPHGTGFYGYTF. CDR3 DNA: TGTGCCAGCAGCCCGCATGGGACAGGCTTCTATGGCTACACCTTC. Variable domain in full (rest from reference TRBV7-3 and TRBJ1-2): GAGVSQTPSNKVTEKGKYVELRCDPISGHTALYWYRQSLGQGPEFLIYFQGTGAADDSGLPNDRFFAVRPEGSVSTLKIQRTERGDSAVYLCASSPHGTGFYGYTFGSGTRLTVV.

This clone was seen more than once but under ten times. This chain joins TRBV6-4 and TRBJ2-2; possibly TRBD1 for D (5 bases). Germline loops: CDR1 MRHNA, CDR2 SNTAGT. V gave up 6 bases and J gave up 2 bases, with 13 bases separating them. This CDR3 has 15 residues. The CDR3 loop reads CASRETVGNTGELFF. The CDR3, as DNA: TGTGCCAGCAGAGAGACAGTGGGCAACACCGGGGAGCTGTTTTTT.

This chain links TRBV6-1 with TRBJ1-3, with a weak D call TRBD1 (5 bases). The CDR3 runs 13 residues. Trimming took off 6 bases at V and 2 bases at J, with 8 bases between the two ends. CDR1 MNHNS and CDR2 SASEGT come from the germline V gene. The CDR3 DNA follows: TGTGCCAGCAGACAGGCTCCTGGAAACACCATATATTTT. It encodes CASRQAPGNTIYF.

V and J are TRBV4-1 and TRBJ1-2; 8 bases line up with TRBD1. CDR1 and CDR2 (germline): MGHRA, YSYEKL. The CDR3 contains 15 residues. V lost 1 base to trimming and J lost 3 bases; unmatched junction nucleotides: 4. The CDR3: CASSQAPGQDYGYTF. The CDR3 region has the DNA TGCGCCAGCAGCCAAGCCCCGGGACAGGACTATGGCTACACCTTC.

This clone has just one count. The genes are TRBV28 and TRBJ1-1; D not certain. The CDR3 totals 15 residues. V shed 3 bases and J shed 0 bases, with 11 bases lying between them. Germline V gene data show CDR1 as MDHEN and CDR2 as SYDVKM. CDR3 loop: CASSFGVGMNTEAFF. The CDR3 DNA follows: TGTGCCAGCAGTTTCGGGGTAGGGATGAACACTGAAGCTTTCTTT.

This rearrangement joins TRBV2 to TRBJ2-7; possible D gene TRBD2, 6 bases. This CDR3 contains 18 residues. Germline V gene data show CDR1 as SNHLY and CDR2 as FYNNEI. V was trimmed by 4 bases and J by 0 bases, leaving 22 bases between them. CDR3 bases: TGTGCCAGCAGTGCCCGGGGACTCCACTTGACGGGCTCCTACGAGCAGTACTTC. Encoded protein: CASSARGLHLTGSYEQYF.

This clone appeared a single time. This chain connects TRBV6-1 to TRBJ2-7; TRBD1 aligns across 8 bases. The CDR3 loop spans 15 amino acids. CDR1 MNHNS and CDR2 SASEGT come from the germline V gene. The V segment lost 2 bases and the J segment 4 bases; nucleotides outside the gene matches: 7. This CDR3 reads CASSESSGGDYEQYF. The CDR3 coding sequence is TGTGCCAGCAGTGAATCTTCAGGGGGCGATTACGAGCAGTACTTC.

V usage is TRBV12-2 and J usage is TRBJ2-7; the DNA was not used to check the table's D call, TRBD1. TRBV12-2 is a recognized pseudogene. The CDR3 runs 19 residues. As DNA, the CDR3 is TGTGCAAGTCGCTTTCCATTCGCCCCATTGGGCCAGGGGGAGTACGAGCAGTACTTC. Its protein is CASRFPFAPLGQGEYEQYF.

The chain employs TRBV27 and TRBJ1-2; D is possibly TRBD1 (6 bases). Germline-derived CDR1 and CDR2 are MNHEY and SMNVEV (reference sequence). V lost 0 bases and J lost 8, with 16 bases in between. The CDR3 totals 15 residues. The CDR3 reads CASSLSGRGARGYTF. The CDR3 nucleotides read TGTGCCAGCAGTTTATCCGGCCGGGGGGCGAGGGGCTACACCTTC.

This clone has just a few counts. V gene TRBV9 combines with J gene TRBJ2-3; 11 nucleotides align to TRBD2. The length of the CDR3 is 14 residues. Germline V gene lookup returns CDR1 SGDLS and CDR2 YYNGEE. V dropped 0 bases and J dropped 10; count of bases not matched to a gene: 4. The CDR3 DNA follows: TGTGCCAGCAGCGTAGCGGCTAGCGGGGGGTCGCAGTATTTT. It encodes CASSVAASGGSQYF.

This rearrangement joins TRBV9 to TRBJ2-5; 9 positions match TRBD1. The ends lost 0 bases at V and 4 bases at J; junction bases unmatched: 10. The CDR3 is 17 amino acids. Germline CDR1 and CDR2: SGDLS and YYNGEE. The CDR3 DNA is TGTGCCAGCAGCGTAGGAGGGGTCGGGACAGGGATAGAGACCCAGTACTTC. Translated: CASSVGGVGTGIETQYF.

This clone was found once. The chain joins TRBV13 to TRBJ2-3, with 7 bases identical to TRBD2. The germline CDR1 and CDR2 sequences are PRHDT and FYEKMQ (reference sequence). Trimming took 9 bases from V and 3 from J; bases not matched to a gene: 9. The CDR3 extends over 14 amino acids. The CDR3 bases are TGTGCCAGTCGGACCGGGAGGCGGACAGATACGCAGTATTTT. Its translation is CASRTGRRTDTQYF.

The CDR3 sequence: CASSEFGARSEKLFF. The CDR3 nucleotides are TGTGCCAGCAGTGAATTTGGGGCCCGGAGTGAAAAACTGTTTTTT. J is TRBJ1-4 and V is TRBV6-1; the D gene is possibly TRBD1 (5 bases). CDR3 length equals 15 residues. The germline V gene has CDR1 MNHNS and CDR2 SASEGT. Trimming cost V 2 bases and J 7 bases, with 14 bases left between them.

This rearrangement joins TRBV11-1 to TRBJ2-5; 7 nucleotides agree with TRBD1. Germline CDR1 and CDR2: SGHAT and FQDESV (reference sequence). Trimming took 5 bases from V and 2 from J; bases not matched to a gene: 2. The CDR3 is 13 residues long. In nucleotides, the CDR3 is TGTGCCAGCAGCAGGGACAGACAAGAGACCCAGTACTTC. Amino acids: CASSRDRQETQYF.

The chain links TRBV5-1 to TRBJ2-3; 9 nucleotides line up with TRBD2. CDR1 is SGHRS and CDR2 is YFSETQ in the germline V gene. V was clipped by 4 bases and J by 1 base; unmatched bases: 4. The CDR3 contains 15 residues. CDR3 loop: CASSPGTSRTDTQYF. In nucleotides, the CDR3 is TGCGCCAGCAGCCCTGGGACTAGCCGCACAGATACGCAGTATTTT.

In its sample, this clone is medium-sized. CDR3 nucleotides: TGCAGCGTACGGACAGGGGAAGGTTCACCCCTCCACTTT. Its protein is CSVRTGEGSPLHF. The chain has TRBV29-1 and TRBJ1-6, with 9 bases aligning to TRBD1. Germline values: CDR1 SQVTM, CDR2 ANQGSEA. Losses at the gene ends were 6 bases for V and 9 bases for J; bases not matched to a gene: 6. CDR3 length: 13 residues.